The 2 T cell receptor beta chains below all came from one sample that was sequenced in a study of blood T cell repertoires in COVID-19. The method was immunoSEQ multiplex PCR; TCRdb's version includes in-frame clones alone and lacks a portion of them. This table has fewer than 300,000 clones, 91% appearing once. The sequenced sample was peripheral blood. Receptor source: a woman aged 25 to 39 with COVID-19, enrolled during active disease.

This clone was recorded only once. V usage is TRBV27 and J usage is TRBJ1-4; 7 bases line up with TRBD1. Germline loops: CDR1 MNHEY, CDR2 SMNVEV (reference sequence). The V and J ends lost 4 bases and 3 bases, in that order; junction bases with no gene match: 8. The CDR3 is 16 residues long. The CDR3 spells CASSSRQGGPNEKLFF. The CDR3 DNA follows: TGTGCCAGCAGTTCCCGACAGGGAGGCCCTAATGAAAAACTGTTTTTT.

This clone has only one observation. This chain connects TRBV18 to TRBJ1-5; D not certain. Germline V lookup: CDR1 KGHSH, CDR2 LQKENI. The CDR3 consists of 16 residues. V was pared by 3 bases and J by 4 bases, with 16 bases between. CDR3 residues: CASSPSSQAVNQPQHF. DNA of the CDR3: TGTGCCAGCTCACCCAGCAGCCAGGCTGTAAATCAGCCCCAGCATTTT.